This T cell receptor (beta chain) was found in a study of T cell responses to AZD1222 COVID-19 vaccine. In germline, CDR1 is SGHAT, CDR2 FQNNGV. There are 17 residues in the CDR3. V lost 2 bases, J lost 2 bases, and 19 bases lay in between. This table comes from immunoSEQ multiplex PCR, and its TCRdb copy is limited to in-frame clones, with some not included. The data hold 150,000 to 180,000 clones, with over 75% observed a single time. The chain couples TRBV11-2 to TRBJ2-7; tentatively, D is TRBD1 (6 bases). The sequence was collected from an adult in good health. Sequenced material: peripheral blood, taken on day 0 of AZD1222 vaccination. In DNA form, the CDR3 reads TGTGCCAGCAGCTTAACCACCGGGACACAAAATACCTACGAGCAGTACTTC. Amino acid sequence: CASSLTTGTQNTYEQYF.